These 23 T cell receptor beta chains came from one sample sequenced in a study of PD-L1 blockade in urothelial cancer (dated by TCRdb to between 2016 and 2019). The library was built by means of the immunoSEQ multiplex PCR assay. The immuneACCESS repertoire file appears here via TCRdb, limited to in-frame rearrangements. These files lack a portion of the clones; in checked studies, under half of the deficit traces to unresolved V genes, and the cause of the others is not known. Here the sample has around 100,000 clones; 91% occur a single time. Clones ranked in the top ten supply around 0.9% of the sample. The sequencing here drew on PBMCs, taken around atezolizumab (anti-PD-L1) treatment. The receptors derive from a woman older than 75 with urothelial cancer.

The V call is TRBV28, the J call TRBJ1-2; D is perhaps TRBD1 (5 bases). The CDR3 sequence is 14 residues long. V gave up 1 base and J gave up 4 bases, with 10 bases separating them. Germline V gives CDR1 MDHEN, CDR2 SYDVKM. CDR3 sequence (DNA): TGTGCCAGCAGTTTATTGGGGGGTGGCTATGGCTACACCTTC. It specifies CASSLLGGGYGYTF.

V gene TRBV9 combines with J gene TRBJ2-2; 8 nucleotides line up with TRBD2. Losses at the gene ends were 0 bases for V and 3 bases for J; bases not matched to a gene: 7. This CDR3 has 17 amino acids. The germline gives CDR1 SGDLS, CDR2 YYNGEE. Here the CDR3 reads CASSVAFGRADTGELFF. DNA for the CDR3: TGTGCCAGCAGCGTAGCTTTCGGGAGGGCCGACACCGGGGAGCTGTTTTTT. Drawing the rest from reference TRBV9 and TRBJ2-2, the complete variable domain is DSGVTQTPKHLITATGQRVTLRCSPRSGDLSVYWYQQSLDQGLQFLIQYYNGEERAKGNILERFSAQQFPDLHSELNLSSLELGDSALYFCASSVAFGRADTGELFFGEGSRLTVL.

The CDR3 here is CASPREGKHSNQPQHF. CDR3 in DNA: TGTGCCAGCCCGAGGGAGGGCAAGCATAGCAATCAGCCCCAGCATTTT. The genes are TRBV9 and TRBJ1-5; no definite D call. This CDR3 contains 16 residues. V was trimmed by 7 bases and J by 0 bases, leaving 17 bases between them. CDR1 and CDR2 (germline): SGDLS, YYNGEE.

This chain links TRBV28 with TRBJ2-7; 7 nucleotides line up with TRBD2. The germline CDR1 and CDR2 sequences are MDHEN and SYDVKM. V shed 6 bases, J shed 2 bases, and the junction held 7 bases outside the gene matches. CDR3 length equals 14 residues. CDR3 loop: CASSLSGPTYEQYF. The CDR3 DNA reads as TGTGCCAGCAGCCTTAGCGGGCCCACCTACGAGCAGTACTTC.

V gene TRBV19 combines with J gene TRBJ2-7; 7 bases line up with TRBD1. The CDR3 is 14 amino acids. Germline V gene lookup returns CDR1 LNHDA and CDR2 SQIVND (reference sequence). Losses at the gene ends were 7 bases for V and 6 bases for J; bases not matched to a gene: 12. CDR3 DNA: TGTGCCAGTATCCAGACAGGGTCTCGCGGCGAGCAGTACTTC. Protein product: CASIQTGSRGEQYF.

The chain is built from TRBV10-3 and TRBJ1-2; D call uncertain. This CDR3 spans 16 amino acids. The germline V gene encodes CDR1 ENHRY and CDR2 SYGVKD. V was cut by 0 bases and J by 2 bases, with 13 bases left in between. For the CDR3, the DNA is TGTGCCATCAGTGAGTCGACTCCGTGGAGGAACTATGGCTACACCTTC. It translates to CAISESTPWRNYGYTF.

V gene TRBV5-6 combines with J gene TRBJ2-7; no clear D. Per germline, CDR1 SGHDT and CDR2 YYEEEE. The CDR3 has 12 residues. Trimming shortened V by 4 bases and J by 5 bases, and 10 bases separated the two germline ends. The CDR3 here is CASSKDWDEQYF. CDR3 DNA: TGTGCCAGCAGCAAAGACTGGGACGAGCAGTACTTC.

The chain has TRBV10-1 and TRBJ2-1; TRBD1 might be the D (6 bases). Germline V lookup: CDR1 WNHNN, CDR2 SYGVQD (reference sequence). This CDR3 contains 14 residues. The V end lost 0 bases, the J end lost 8 bases, and 11 bases lay between the germline ends. The CDR3 region is CASSESPRGHEQFF. The CDR3 nucleotides read TGCGCCAGCAGTGAGTCTCCCAGGGGCCATGAGCAGTTCTTC.

Turning to this clone: The same CDR3 also results from other DNA sequences found in this sample. The rearrangement joins TRBV2 to TRBJ1-5, with 8 bases matching TRBD1. V was clipped by 10 bases and J by 3 bases; unmatched bases: 8. CDR1 and CDR2 from the germline V gene are SNHLY and FYNNEI. This CDR3 has 14 residues. CDR3 residues: CATRQGRSNQPQHF. The CDR3 DNA follows: TGTGCCACCCGACAGGGGAGGTCCAATCAGCCCCAGCATTTT. Based on the CDR3 plus reference TRBV2 and TRBJ1-5, the full variable domain is EPEVTQTPSHQVTQMGQEVILRCVPISNHLYFYWYRQILGQKVEFLVSFYNNEISEKSEIFDDQFSVERPDGSNFTLKIRSTKLEDSAMYFCATRQGRSNQPQHFGDGTRLSIL.

The chain is built from TRBV30 and TRBJ1-1, with D tentatively TRBD1 (5 bases). The length of the CDR3 is 13 residues. Looked up from germline, CDR1 is GTSNPN and CDR2 is SVGIG (reference sequence). With 3 bases removed from V and 0 bases from J, the gap between germline ends came to 8 bases. The CDR3: CAWSDSMNTEAFF. In DNA, the CDR3 is TGTGCCTGGAGCGACAGTATGAACACTGAAGCTTTCTTT.

The genes are TRBV11-2 and TRBJ1-1; D not certain. Trimming took off 1 base at V and 11 bases at J, with 11 bases between the two ends. The CDR3 consists of 12 residues. The germline V gene encodes CDR1 SGHAT and CDR2 FQNNGV. The CDR3 loop reads CASSLGLRRAFF. The CDR3 DNA is TGTGCCAGCAGCTTAGGGCTAAGGAGGGCTTTCTTT.

CDR3 coding DNA: TGTGCCTGGAGCGGGGGGCGCAACTATGGCTACACCTTC. This translates into CAWSGGRNYGYTF. The rearrangement uses TRBV30 and TRBJ1-2; tentative D call: TRBD1 (6 bases). The CDR3 totals 13 residues. Trimming removed 3 bases from V and 2 bases from J, with 10 bases in between. Per the germline V gene, CDR1 is GTSNPN and CDR2 is SVGIG (reference sequence).

This chain joins TRBV28 and TRBJ1-2, with a possible D match to TRBD1 (5 bases). The CDR3 totals 11 residues. CDR1 is MDHEN and CDR2 is SYDVKM in the germline V gene. The ends were cut back, 4 bases at V and 10 bases at J, with 10 bases in the middle. DNA for the CDR3: TGTGCCAGCAGTTCAGACAGCGCCTACACCTTC. It is translated as CASSSDSAYTF.

The chain is built from TRBV18 and TRBJ2-7; 13 nucleotides agree with TRBD2. Germline V lookup: CDR1 KGHSH, CDR2 LQKENI. V gave up 0 bases and J gave up 6 bases; unmatched junction bases: 2. The CDR3 is 15 amino acids. The CDR3 reads CASSPPGLAGVEQYF. The CDR3 DNA reads TGTGCCAGCTCACCACCCGGACTAGCGGGAGTCGAGCAGTACTTC.

This chain uses TRBV6-5 with TRBJ2-3; D gene uncertain. The CDR3 sequence is 15 residues long. Germline V gives CDR1 MNHEY, CDR2 SVGAGI. V shed 5 bases and J shed 0 bases, with 12 bases lying between them. The CDR3 here is CASSPDTSSTDTQYF. CDR3 DNA sequence: TGTGCCAGCAGTCCCGACACCTCTAGCACAGATACGCAGTATTTT.

The chain has TRBV20-1 and TRBJ1-2; no definite D call. With 5 bases removed from V and 4 bases from J, the gap between germline ends came to 8 bases. Germline assignment: CDR1 DFQATT and CDR2 SNEGSKA (reference sequence). The CDR3 extends over 11 amino acids. As DNA, the CDR3 is TGCAGTGCTGCGGCGATCTATGGCTACACCTTC. This codes for CSAAAIYGYTF.

The chain uses TRBV9 and TRBJ2-2, with 8 bases fitting TRBD2. This CDR3 region has 16 residues. Germline CDR1 and CDR2: SGDLS and YYNGEE. Trimming cost V 0 bases and J 3 bases; bases outside gene matches: 4. CDR3 sequence (DNA): TGTGCCAGCAGCGTAGCGGGAGGGCCTGACACCGGGGAGCTGTTTTTT. This translates into CASSVAGGPDTGELFF.

This rearrangement joins TRBV14 to TRBJ2-3; no reliable D call. Germline assignment: CDR1 SGHDN and CDR2 FVKESK. This CDR3 region has 13 residues. Between the trimmed V and J ends, which lost 2 bases and 3 bases, there was a span of 6 bases. CDR3: CASSQIRTDTQYF. In DNA form, the CDR3 reads TGTGCCAGCAGCCAAATCAGGACAGATACGCAGTATTTT.

The chain links TRBV6-1 to TRBJ1-5, with 7 bases that match TRBD1. V was clipped by 4 bases and J by 7 bases; unmatched bases: 10. This CDR3 is built from 15 residues. The germline V gene encodes CDR1 MNHNS and CDR2 SASEGT. The CDR3 region is CASSGRRQGEQPQHF. The CDR3 region has the DNA TGTGCCAGCAGTGGGCGGAGACAGGGCGAGCAGCCCCAGCATTTT.

The chain employs TRBV7-2 and TRBJ2-5; D is ambiguous. Trimming removed 5 bases at V and 5 bases at J, with 9 bases between. The CDR3 is 12 amino acids. Germline V gene sequence: CDR1 SGHTA, CDR2 FQGNSA. The CDR3 nucleotides read TGTGCCAGCAGCCCCTCCGCGGAGACCCAGTACTTC. It encodes CASSPSAETQYF.

V is TRBV7-2 and J is TRBJ1-1; a possible D gene is TRBD1 (6 bases). This CDR3 has 14 amino acids. Germline CDR1 is SGHTA and CDR2 is FQGNSA. V was shortened by 4 bases and J by 6 bases, with 15 bases between the two germline ends. The CDR3 coding sequence is TGTGCCAGCAGCTCCCAGGGGATGGGGGCTGAAGCTTTCTTT. This codes for CASSSQGMGAEAFF.

This clone was seen a few times. The chain recombines TRBV28 with TRBJ1-2; 7 bases are a match to TRBD1. The CDR3 totals 15 residues. J gave up 3 bases and V 5 bases, and 9 bases lay outside the gene matches. Per germline, CDR1 MDHEN and CDR2 SYDVKM. The CDR3 region has the DNA TGTGCCAGCAGTACGACAGGGAGGACTTACTATGGCTACACCTTC. Translated: CASSTTGRTYYGYTF.

This clone was seen only a few times. The J gene is TRBJ2-5, the V gene TRBV10-1; 14 bases line up with TRBD2. V lost 4 bases, J lost 4 bases, and 2 bases stayed unmatched. The CDR3 contains 15 residues. Germline CDR1 reads WNHNN; CDR2 reads SYGVQD (reference sequence). CDR3 sequence: CASSVGLAGGETQYF. The CDR3 nucleotides read TGCGCCAGCAGTGTTGGACTAGCGGGAGGAGAGACCCAGTACTTC.